Here is one T cell receptor beta chain with its context. Germline CDR1 is LGHDT and CDR2 is YNNKEL (reference sequence). V was pared by 4 bases and J by 6 bases, with 10 bases of the junction left unmatched. The CDR3 consists of 15 residues. The record originates from a study of blood T cell repertoires in COVID-19. Study in general: PBMCs, B-cell-depleted T cells, or T cells provided the cDNA or gDNA that made up the material.

Enrollees, 18 to 89 years old, lived in 25 or so US areas. Cohort placement rested on clinical history that participants reported themselves. All exposed participants met a person with COVID-19 within 2 weeks before entering the study. Method: immunoSEQ multiplex PCR; TCRdb's copy keeps in-frame clones and lacks some. The sample has 350,000 to 450,000 clones; more than 70% are singletons. The chain links TRBV3-1 (or the pseudogene TRBV3-2) to TRBJ2-7; TRBD1 aligns across 9 bases. The sequence came from a woman aged 18-30 years who had been exposed to COVID-19. Sequenced sample: PBMCs or T cells enriched from blood (not recorded which). The CDR3 spells CASSPKQGAFLEQYF. The CDR3 DNA reads TGTGCCAGCAGCCCGAAACAGGGGGCGTTCCTCGAGCAGTACTTC.